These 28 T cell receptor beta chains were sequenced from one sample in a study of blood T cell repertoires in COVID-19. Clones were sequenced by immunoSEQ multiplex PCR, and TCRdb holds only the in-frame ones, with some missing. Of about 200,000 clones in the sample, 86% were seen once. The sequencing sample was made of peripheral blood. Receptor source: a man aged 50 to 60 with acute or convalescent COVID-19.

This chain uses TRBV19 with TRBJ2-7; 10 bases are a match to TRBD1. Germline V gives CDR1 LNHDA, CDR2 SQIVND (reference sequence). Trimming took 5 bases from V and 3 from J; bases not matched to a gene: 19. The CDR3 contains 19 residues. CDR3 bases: TGTGCCAGTAGTTTACGCGCCCTATCCGGGACAGGGGATTTCTACGAGCAGTACTTC. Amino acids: CASSLRALSGTGDFYEQYF.

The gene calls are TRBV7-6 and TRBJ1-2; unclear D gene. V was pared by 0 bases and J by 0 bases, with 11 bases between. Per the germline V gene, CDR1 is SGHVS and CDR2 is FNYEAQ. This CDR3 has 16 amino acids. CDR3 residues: CASSLALQNTNYGYTF. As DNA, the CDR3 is TGTGCCAGCAGCTTAGCGCTCCAGAACACTAACTATGGCTACACCTTC.

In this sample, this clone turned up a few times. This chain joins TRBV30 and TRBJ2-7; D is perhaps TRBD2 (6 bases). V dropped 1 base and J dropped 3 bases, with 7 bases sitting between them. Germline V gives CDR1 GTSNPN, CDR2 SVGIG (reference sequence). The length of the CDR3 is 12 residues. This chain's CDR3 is CAWSGGDYEQYF. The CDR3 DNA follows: TGTGCCTGGAGTGGGGGGGACTACGAGCAGTACTTC. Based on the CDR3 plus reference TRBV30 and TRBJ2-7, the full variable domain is SQTIHQWPATLVQPVGSPLSLECTVEGTSNPNLYWYRQAAGRGLQLLFYSVGIGQISSEVPQNLSASRPQDRQFILSSKKLLLSDSGFYLCAWSGGDYEQYFGPGTRLTVT.

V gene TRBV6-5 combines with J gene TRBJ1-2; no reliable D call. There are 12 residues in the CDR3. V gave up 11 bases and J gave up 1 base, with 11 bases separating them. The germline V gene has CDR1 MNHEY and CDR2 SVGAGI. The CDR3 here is CAGEKVNYGYTF. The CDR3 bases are TGTGCCGGAGAGAAGGTTAACTATGGCTACACCTTC.

As DNA, the CDR3 is TGTGCCAGCAGTCCTCAGCCCAGGAATGGCTACACCTTC. It specifies CASSPQPRNGYTF. The V call is TRBV7-2, the J call TRBJ1-2; no definite D call. Germline lookup yields CDR1 SGHTA and CDR2 FQGNSA. This CDR3 region has 13 residues. The V and J ends lost 6 bases and 6 bases respectively, with 14 bases between them. Filled out from reference TRBV7-2 and TRBJ1-2, the complete variable domain reads GAGVSQSPSNKVTEKGKDVELRCDPISGHTALYWYRQSLGQGLEFLIYFQGNSAPDKSGLPSDRFSAERTGGSVSTLTIQRTQQEDSAVYLCASSPQPRNGYTFGSGTRLTVV.

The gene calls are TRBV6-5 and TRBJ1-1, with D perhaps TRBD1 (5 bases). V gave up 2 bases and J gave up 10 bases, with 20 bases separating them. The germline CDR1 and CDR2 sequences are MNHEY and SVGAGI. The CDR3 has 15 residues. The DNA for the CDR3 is TGTGCCAGCAGTTACCCGCGGGGACTTCCGCATGGAGCTTTCTTT. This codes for CASSYPRGLPHGAFF.

The CDR3 DNA follows: TGCGCCAGCAGCTTGGACAGATATTCGGCGTCTGGCTACACCTTC. Residues: CASSLDRYSASGYTF. The V gene is TRBV5-1, the J gene TRBJ1-2; D call uncertain. CDR1 is SGHRS, CDR2 YFSETQ, per germline. Trimming cost V 0 bases and J 7 bases, with 16 bases left between them. This CDR3 has 15 amino acids.

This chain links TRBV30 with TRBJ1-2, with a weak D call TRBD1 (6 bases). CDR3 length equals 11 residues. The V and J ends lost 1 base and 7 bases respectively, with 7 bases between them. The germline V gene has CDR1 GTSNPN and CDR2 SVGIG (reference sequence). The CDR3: CAWSGGRGYTF. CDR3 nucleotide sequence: TGTGCCTGGAGTGGGGGGCGTGGCTACACCTTC.

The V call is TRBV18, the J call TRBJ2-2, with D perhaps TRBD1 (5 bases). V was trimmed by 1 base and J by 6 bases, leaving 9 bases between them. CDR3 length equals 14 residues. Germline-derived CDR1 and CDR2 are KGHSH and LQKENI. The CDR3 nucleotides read TGTGCCAGCTCACCACAAGAACAGGCCGGGGAGCTGTTTTTT. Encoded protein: CASSPQEQAGELFF. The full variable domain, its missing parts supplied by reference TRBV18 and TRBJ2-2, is NAGVMQNPRHLVRRRGQEARLRCSPMKGHSHVYWYRQLPEEGLKFMVYLQKENIIDESGMPKERFSAEFPKEGPSILRIQQVVRGDSAAYFCASSPQEQAGELFFGEGSRLTVL.

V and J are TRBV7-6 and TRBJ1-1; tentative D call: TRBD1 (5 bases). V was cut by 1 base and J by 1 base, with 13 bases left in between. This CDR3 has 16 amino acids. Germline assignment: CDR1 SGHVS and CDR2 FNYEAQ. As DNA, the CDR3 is TGTGCCAGCAGCTTAGATCCCCAGGGATGGAACACTGAAGCTTTCTTT. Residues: CASSLDPQGWNTEAFF.

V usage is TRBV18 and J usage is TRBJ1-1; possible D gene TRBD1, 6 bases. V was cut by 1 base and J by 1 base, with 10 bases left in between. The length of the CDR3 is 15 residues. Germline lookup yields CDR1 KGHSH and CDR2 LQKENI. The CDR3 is CASSPLLGQNTEAFF. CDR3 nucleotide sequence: TGTGCCAGCTCACCACTTTTGGGACAGAACACTGAAGCTTTCTTT.

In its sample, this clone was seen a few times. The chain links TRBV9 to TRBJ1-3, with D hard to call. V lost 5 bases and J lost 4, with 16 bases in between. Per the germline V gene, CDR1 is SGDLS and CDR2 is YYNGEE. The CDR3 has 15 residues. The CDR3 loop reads CASSAGLRPGNTIYF. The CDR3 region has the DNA TGTGCCAGCAGTGCCGGACTTAGACCGGGAAACACCATATATTTT.

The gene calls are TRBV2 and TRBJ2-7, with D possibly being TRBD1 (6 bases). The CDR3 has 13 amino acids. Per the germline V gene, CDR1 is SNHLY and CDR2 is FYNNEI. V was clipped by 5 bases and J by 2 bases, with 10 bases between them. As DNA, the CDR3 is TGTGCCAGCAGTCTAGACAGGACCTACGAGCAGTACTTC. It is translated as CASSLDRTYEQYF.

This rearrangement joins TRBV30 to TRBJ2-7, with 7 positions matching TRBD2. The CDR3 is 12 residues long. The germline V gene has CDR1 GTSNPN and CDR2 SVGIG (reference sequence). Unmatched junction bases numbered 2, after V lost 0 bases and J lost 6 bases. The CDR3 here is CAWSVPGGEQYF. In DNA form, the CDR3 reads TGTGCCTGGAGTGTACCGGGGGGCGAGCAGTACTTC.

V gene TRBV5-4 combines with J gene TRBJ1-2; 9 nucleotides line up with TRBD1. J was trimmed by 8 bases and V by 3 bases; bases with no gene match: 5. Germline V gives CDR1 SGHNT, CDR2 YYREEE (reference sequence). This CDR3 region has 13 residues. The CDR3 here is CASSSGQGKGYTF. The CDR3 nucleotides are TGTGCCAGCAGCTCGGGACAGGGAAAAGGCTACACCTTC.

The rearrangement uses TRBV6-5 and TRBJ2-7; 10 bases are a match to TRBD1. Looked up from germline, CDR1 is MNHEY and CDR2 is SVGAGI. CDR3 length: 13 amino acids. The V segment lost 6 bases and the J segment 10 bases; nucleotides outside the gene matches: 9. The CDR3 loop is CASSYTRQGAQYF. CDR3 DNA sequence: TGTGCCAGCAGCTATACGAGACAGGGGGCCCAGTACTTC.

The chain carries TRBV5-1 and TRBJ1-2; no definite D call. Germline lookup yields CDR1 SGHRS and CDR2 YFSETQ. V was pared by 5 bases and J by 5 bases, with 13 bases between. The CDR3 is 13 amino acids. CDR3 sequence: CASSQQSAYGYTF. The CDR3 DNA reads TGCGCCAGCAGTCAACAGTCAGCATATGGCTACACCTTC.

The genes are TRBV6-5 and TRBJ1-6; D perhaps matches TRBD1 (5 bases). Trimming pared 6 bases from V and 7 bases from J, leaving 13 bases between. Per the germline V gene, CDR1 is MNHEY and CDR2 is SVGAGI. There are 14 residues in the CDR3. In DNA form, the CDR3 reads TGTGCCAGCAGCCTCAGGGTTGAGAATTCACCCCTCCACTTT. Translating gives CASSLRVENSPLHF.

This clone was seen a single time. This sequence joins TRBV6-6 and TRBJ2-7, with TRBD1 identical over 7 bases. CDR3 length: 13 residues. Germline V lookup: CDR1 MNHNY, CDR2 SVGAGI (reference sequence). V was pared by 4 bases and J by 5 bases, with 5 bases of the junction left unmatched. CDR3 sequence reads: CASSSHRGDEQYF. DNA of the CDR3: TGTGCCAGCAGTTCCCACAGGGGCGACGAGCAGTACTTC.

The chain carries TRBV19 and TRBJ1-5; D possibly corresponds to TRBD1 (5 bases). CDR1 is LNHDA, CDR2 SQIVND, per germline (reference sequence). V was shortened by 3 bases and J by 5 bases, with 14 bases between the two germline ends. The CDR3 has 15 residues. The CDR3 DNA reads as TGTGCCAGTAGTATGTGGGGCGAAGCGTATCAGCCCCAGCATTTT. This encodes CASSMWGEAYQPQHF.

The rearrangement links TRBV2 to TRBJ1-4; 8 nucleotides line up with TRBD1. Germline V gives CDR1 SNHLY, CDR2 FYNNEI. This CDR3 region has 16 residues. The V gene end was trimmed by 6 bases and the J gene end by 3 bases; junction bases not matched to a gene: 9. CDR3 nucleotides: TGTGCCAGCAGGGCCGGGACAGGCGCACCTAATGAAAAACTGTTTTTT. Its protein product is CASRAGTGAPNEKLFF.

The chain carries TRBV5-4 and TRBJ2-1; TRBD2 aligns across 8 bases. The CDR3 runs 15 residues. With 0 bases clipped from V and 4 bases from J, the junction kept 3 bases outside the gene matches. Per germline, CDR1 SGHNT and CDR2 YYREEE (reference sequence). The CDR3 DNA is TGTGCCAGCAGCTTGGGTAGCGGGGATTACAATGAGCAGTTCTTC. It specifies CASSLGSGDYNEQFF.

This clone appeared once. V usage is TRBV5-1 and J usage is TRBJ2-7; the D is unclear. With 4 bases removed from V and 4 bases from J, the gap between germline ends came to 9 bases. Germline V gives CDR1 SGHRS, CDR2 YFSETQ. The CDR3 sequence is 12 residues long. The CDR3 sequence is CASSNAGYEQYF. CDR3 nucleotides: TGCGCCAGCAGCAATGCCGGTTACGAGCAGTACTTC.

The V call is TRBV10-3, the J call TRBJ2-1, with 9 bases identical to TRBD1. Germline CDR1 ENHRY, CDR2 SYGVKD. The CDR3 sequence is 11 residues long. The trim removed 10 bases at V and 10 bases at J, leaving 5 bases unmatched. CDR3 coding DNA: TGTGCCACGGGACAGGGAGGAGAGCAGTTCTTC. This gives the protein CATGQGGEQFF.

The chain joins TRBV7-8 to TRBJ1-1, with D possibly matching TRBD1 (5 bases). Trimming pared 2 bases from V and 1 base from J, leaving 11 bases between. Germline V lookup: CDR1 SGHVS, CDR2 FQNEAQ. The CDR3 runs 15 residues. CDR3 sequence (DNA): TGTGCCAGCAGCTTACATCCGCAGGGGAACACTGAAGCTTTCTTT. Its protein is CASSLHPQGNTEAFF. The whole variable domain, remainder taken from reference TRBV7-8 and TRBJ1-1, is GAGVSQSPRYKVAKRGQDVALRCDPISGHVSLFWYQQALGQGPEFLTYFQNEAQLDKSGLPSDRFFAERPEGSVSTLKIQRTQQEDSAVYLCASSLHPQGNTEAFFGQGTRLTVV.

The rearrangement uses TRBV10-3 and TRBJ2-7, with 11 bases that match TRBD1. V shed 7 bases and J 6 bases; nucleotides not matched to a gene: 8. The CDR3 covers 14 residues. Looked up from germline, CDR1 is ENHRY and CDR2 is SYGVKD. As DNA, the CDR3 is TGTGCCATCACCGACGGGACAGGGGGGGGCGAGCAGTACTTC. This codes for CAITDGTGGGEQYF.

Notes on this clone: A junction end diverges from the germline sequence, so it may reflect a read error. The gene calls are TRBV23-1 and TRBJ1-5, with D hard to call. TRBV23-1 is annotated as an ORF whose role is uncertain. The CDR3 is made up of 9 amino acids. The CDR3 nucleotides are TGCGCCAGCAGTCAATCGGGCACTTTT. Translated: CASSQSGTF.

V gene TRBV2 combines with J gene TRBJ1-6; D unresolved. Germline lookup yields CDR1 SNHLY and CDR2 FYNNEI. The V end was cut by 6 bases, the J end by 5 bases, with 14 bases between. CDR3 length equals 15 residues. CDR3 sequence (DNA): TGTGCCAGCAGGGTCCGGGATACAAATAATTCACCCCTCCACTTT. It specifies CASRVRDTNNSPLHF.